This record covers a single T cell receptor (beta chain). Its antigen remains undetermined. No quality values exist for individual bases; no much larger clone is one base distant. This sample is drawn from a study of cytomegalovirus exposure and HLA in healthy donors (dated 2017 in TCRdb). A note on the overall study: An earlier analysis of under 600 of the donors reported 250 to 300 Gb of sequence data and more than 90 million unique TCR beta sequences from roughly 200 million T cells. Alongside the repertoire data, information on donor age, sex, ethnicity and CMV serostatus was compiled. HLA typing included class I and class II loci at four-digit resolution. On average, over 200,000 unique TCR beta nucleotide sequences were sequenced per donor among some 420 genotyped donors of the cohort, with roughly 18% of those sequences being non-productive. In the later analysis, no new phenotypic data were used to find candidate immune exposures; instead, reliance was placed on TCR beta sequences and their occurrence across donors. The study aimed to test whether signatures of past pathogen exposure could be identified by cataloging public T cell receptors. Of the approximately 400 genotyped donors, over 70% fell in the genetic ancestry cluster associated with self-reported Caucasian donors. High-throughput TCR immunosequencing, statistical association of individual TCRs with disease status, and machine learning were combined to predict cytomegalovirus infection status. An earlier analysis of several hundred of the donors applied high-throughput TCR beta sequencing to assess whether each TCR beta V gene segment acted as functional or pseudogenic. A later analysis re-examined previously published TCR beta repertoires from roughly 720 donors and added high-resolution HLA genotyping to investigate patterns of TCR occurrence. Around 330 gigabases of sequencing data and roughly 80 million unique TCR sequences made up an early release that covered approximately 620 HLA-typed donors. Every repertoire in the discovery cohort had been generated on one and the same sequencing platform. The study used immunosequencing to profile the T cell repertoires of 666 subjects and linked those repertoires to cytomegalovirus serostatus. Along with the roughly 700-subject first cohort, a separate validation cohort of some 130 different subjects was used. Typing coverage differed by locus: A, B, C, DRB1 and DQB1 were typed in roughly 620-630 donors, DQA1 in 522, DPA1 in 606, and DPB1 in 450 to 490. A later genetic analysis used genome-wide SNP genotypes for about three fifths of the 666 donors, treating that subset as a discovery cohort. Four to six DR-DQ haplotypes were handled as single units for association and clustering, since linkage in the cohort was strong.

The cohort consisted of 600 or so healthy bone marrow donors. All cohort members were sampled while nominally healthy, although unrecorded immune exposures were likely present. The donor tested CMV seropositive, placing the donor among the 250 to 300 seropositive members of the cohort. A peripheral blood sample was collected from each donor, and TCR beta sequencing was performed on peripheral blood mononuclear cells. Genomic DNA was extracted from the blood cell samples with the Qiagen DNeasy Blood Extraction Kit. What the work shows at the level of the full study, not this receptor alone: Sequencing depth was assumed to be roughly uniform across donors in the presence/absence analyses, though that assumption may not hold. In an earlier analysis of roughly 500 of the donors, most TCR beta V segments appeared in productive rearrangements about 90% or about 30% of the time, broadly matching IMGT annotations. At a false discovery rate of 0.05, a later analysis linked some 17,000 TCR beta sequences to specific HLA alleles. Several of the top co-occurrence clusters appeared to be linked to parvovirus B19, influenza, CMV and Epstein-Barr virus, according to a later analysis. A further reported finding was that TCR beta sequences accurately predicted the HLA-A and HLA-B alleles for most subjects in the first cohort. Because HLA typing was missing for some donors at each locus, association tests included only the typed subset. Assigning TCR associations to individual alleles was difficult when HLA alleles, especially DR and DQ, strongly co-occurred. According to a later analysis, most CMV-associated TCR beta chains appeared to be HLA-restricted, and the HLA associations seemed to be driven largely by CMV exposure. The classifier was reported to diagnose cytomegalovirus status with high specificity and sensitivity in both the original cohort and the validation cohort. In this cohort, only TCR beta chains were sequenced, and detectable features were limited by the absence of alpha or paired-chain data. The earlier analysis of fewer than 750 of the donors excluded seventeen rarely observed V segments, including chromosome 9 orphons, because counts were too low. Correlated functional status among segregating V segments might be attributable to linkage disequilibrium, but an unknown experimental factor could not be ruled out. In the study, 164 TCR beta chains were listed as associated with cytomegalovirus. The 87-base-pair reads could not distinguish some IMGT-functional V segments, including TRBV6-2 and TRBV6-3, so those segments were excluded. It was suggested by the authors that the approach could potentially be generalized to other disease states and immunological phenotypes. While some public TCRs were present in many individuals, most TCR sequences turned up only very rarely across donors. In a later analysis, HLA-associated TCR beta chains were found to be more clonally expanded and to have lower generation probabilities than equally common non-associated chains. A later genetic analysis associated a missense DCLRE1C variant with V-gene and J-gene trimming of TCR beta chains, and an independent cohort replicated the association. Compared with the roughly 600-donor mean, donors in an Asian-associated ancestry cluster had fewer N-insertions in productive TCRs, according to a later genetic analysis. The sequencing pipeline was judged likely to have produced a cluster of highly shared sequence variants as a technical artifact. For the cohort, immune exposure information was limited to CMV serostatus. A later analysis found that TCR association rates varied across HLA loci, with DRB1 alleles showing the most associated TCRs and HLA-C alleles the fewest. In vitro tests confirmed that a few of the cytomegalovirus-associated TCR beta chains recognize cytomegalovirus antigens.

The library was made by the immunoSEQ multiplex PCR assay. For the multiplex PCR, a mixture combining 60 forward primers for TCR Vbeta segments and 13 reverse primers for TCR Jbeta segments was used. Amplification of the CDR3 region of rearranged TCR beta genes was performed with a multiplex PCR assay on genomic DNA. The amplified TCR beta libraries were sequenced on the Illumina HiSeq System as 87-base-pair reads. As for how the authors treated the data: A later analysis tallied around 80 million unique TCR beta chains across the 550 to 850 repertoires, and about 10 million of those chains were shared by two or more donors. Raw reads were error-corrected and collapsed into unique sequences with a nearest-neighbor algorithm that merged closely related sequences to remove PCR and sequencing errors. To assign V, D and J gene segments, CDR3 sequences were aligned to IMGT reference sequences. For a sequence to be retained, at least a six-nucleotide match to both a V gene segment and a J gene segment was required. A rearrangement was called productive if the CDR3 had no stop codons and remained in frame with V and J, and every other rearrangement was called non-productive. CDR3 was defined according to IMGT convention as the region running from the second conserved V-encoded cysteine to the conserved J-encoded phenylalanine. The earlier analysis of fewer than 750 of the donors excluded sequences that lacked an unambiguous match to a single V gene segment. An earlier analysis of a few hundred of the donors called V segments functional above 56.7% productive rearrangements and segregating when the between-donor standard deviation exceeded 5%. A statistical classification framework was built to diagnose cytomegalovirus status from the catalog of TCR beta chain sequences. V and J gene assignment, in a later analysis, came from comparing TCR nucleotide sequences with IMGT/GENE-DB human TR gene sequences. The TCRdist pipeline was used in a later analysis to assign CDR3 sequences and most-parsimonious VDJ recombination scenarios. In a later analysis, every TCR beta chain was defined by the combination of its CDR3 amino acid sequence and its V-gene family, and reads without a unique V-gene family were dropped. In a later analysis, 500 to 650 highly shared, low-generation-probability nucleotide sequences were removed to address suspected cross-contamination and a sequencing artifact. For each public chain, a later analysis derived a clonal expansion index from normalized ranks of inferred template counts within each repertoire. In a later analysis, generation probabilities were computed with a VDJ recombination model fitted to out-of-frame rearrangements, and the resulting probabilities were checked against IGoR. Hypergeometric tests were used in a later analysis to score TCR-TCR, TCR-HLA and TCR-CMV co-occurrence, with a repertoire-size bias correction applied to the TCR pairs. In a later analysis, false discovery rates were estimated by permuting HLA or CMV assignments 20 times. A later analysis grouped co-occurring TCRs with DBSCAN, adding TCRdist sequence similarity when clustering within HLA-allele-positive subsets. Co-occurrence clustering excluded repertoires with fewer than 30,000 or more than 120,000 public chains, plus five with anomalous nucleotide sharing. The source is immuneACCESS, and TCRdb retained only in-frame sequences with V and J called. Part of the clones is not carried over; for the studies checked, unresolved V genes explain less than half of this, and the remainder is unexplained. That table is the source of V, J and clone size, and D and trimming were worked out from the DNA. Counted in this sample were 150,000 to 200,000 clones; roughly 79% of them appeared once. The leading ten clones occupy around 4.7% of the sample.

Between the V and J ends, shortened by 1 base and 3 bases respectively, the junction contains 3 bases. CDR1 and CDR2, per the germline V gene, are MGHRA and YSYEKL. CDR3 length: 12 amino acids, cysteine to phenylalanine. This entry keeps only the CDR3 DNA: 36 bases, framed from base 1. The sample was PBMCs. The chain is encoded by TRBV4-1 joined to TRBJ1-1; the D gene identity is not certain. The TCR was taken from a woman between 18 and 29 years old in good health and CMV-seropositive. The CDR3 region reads CASSQADTEAFF. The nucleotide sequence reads TGCGCCAGCAGCCAAGCGGACACTGAAGCTTTCTTT.